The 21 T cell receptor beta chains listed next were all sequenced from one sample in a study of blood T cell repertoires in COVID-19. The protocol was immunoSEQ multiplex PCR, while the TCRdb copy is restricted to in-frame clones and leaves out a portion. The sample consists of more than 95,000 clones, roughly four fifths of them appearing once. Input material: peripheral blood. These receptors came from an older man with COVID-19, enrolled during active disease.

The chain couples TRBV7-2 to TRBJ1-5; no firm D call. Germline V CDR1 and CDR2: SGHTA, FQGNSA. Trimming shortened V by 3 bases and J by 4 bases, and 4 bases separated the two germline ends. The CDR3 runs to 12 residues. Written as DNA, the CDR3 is TGTGCCAGCAGCTTGGCAAATCAGCCCCAGCATTTT. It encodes CASSLANQPQHF.

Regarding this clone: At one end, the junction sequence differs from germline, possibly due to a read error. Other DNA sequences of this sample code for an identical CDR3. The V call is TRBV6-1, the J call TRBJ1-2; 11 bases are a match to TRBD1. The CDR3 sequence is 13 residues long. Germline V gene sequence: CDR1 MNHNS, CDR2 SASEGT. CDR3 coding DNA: TGTGCCAGCAGTGAAGCCGGTCGGGGGACAGGGGGTTTC. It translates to CASSEAGRGTGGF.

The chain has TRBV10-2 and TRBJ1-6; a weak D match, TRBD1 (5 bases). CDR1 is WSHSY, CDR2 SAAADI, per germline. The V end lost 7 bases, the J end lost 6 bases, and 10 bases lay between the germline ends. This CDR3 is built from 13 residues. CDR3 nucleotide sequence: TGCGCCAGCACTCGGGACTTTAATTCACCCCTCCACTTT. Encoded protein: CASTRDFNSPLHF.

CDR3 sequence (DNA): TGTGCCAGCAGTTACCGGGGGGGGTACACCGGGGAGCTGTTTTTT. This encodes CASSYRGGYTGELFF. This chain joins TRBV27 and TRBJ2-2, with 8 bases lining up with TRBD2. The trim removed 4 bases at V and 3 bases at J, leaving 4 bases unmatched. The germline V gene encodes CDR1 MNHEY and CDR2 SMNVEV (reference sequence). This CDR3 is built from 15 residues.

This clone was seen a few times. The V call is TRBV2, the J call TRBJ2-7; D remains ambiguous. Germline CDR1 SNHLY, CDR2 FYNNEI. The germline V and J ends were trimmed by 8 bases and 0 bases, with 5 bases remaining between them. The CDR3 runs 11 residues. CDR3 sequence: CASQYSYEQYF. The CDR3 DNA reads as TGTGCCAGCCAGTACTCCTACGAGCAGTACTTC.

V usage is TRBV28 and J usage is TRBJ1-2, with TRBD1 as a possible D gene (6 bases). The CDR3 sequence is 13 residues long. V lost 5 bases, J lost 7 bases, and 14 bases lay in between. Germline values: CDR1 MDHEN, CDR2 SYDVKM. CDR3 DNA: TGTGCCAGCAGTCCACACAGGGTGCGTGGCTACACCTTC. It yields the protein CASSPHRVRGYTF.

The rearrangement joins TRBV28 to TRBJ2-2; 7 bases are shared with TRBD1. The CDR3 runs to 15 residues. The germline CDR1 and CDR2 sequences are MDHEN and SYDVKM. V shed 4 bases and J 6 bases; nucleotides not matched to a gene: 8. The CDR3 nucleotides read TGTGCCAGCAGTTCGACAGGGCCCCAGGCCGGGGAGCTGTTTTTT. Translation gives CASSSTGPQAGELFF.

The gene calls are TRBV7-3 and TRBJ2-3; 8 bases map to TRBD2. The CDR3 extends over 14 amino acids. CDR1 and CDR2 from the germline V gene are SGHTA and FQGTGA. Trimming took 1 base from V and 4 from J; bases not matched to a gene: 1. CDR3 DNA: TGTGCCAGCAGCTTAAATAGCGGGGCAGATACGCAGTATTTT. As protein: CASSLNSGADTQYF.

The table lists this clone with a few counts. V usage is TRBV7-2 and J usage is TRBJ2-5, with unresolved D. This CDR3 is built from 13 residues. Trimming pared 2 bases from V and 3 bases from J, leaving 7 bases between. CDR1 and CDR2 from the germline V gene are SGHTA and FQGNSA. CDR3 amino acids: CASSLIRKETQYF. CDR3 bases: TGTGCCAGCAGCTTAATTAGAAAAGAGACCCAGTACTTC.

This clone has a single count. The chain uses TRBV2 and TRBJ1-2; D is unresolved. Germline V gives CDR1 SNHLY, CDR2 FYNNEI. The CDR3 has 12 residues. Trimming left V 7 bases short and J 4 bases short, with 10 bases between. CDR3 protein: CASTYSAYGYTF. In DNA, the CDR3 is TGTGCCAGCACCTACAGTGCCTATGGCTACACCTTC.

In DNA, the CDR3 is TGTGCCAGCAGTTACATCCGACAGGGGGCCGGGCAGCCCCAGCATTTT. Translated: CASSYIRQGAGQPQHF. V gene TRBV6-2 or TRBV6-3 combines with J gene TRBJ1-5; TRBD1 aligns across 10 bases. With V trimmed by 2 bases and J by 7 bases, 8 bases remained unmatched. This CDR3 contains 16 residues. The germline CDR1 and CDR2 sequences are MNHEY and SVGEGT.

Here the CDR3 reads CASSERDIKGGTEAFF. CDR3 coding DNA: TGTGCCAGCAGCGAAAGGGACATCAAAGGTGGGACTGAAGCTTTCTTT. This chain connects TRBV2 to TRBJ1-1; a possible D gene is TRBD1 (6 bases). The CDR3 is 16 residues long. Germline V CDR1 and CDR2: SNHLY, FYNNEI. The germline V and J ends were trimmed by 6 bases and 5 bases, with 22 bases remaining between them.

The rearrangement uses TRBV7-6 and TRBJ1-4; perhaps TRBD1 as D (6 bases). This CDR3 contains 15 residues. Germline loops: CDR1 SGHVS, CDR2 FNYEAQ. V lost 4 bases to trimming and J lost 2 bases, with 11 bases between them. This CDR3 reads CASSYNRATNEKLFF. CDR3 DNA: TGTGCCAGCAGCTATAACAGGGCGACTAATGAAAAACTGTTTTTT.

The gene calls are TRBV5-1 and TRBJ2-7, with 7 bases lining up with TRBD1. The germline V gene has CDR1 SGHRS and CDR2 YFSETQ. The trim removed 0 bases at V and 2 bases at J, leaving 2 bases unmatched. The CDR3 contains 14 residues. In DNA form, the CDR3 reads TGCGCCAGCAGCTTGGCTGGGACAGCCTACGAGCAGTACTTC. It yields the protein CASSLAGTAYEQYF.

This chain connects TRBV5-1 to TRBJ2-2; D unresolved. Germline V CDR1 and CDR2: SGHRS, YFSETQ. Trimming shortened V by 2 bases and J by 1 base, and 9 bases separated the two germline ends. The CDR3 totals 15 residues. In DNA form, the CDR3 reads TGCGCCAGCAGCTTTGGGCAACTGAACACCGGGGAGCTGTTTTTT. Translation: CASSFGQLNTGELFF.

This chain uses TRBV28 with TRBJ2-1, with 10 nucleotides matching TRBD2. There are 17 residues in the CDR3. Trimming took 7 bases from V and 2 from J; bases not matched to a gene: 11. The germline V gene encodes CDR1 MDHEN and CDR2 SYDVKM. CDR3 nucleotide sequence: TGTGCCAGCAATTTTTGGGATCTAGCGGGAGCCTACAATGAGCAGTTCTTC. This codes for CASNFWDLAGAYNEQFF.

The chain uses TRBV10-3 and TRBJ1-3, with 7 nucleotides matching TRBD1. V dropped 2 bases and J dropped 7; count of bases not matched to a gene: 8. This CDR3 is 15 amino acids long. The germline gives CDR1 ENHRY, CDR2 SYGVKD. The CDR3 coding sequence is TGTGCCATCAGTGAGAGAGGGGGCTCGGGGAACACCATATATTTT. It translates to CAISERGGSGNTIYF.

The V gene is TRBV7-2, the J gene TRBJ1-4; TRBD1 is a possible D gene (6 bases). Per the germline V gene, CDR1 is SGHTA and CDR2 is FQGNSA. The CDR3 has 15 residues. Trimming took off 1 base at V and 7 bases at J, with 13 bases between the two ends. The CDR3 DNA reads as TGTGCCAGCAGCTTAGACAGGGCGGGTCCTGAAAAACTGTTTTTT. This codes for CASSLDRAGPEKLFF.

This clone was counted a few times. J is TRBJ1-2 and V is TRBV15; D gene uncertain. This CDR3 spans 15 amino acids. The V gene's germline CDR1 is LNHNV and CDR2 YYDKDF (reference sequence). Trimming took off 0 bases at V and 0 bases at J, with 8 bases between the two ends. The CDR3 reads CATSRDLYSNYGYTF. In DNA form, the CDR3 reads TGTGCCACCAGCAGAGATTTGTATTCTAACTATGGCTACACCTTC.

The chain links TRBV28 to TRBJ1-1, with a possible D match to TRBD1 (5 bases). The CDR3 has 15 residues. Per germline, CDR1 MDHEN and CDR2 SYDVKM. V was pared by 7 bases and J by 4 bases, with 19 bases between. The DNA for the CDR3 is TGTGCCAGCATCGAAAGGAGGGGCGCGGGCACTGAAGCTTTCTTT. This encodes CASIERRGAGTEAFF.

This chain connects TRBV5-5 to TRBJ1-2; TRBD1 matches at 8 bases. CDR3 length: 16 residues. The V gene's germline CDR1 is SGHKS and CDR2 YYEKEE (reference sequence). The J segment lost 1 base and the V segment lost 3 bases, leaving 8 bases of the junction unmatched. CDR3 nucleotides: TGTGCCAGCAGCTCCCAGGGGGCCTTCGGTAACTATGGCTACACCTTC. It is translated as CASSSQGAFGNYGYTF.